This T cell receptor (beta chain) appears in the sequencing data of a study of beta chain features in type 1 diabetes. Looking at the study overall: Cell yields, gender and age were comparable in patients and healthy donors. Study-level results: Patients' naive, central memory and Treg TCRB repertoires seemed closer to one another than those of healthy donors. TCRB CDR3s were moderately but significantly shorter in Type 1 diabetes patients in all four CD4+ subsets. Sequencing of cDNA might inflate the share of cells that strongly express TCR.

TCRB transcripts that were expressed got sequenced, as all of the isolated RNA had been reverse transcribed. Sequencing was performed with immunoSEQ multiplex PCR; in TCRdb, only in-frame clones are kept and a portion is missing. The sample includes fewer than 150,000 clones, less than 9% of them seen just once. This CDR3 has 13 residues. Germline V gives CDR1 SEHNR, CDR2 FQNEAQ (reference sequence). Trimming cost V 1 base and J 5 bases, with 8 bases left between them. The sample holds a few counts of this clone. As yet, its antigen is unknown. The chain employs TRBV7-9 and TRBJ1-2, with no clear D. Sequenced: central memory CD4+ T cells from blood. The source of this sequence is a woman aged 25 to 39 in good health. The CDR3 DNA follows: TGTGCCAGCAGCTTAGACGCGGGGTATGGCTACACCTTC. Translated, it gives CASSLDAGYGYTF.